This T cell receptor beta chain was sequenced in a study of PD-1 blockade in classical Hodgkin lymphoma. CDR3 length: 13 residues. Trimming took 0 bases from V and 12 from J, leaving 13 bases between them. Germline loops: CDR1 SGDLS, CDR2 YYNGEE. Every single patient, without exception, relapsed after autologous stem cell transplantation, and brentuximab vedotin exposure varied. Sequencing was performed with immunoSEQ multiplex PCR; in TCRdb, only in-frame clones are kept and a portion is missing. The sample contains around 58,000 clones, more than 75% of which appear only once. The rearrangement uses TRBV9 and TRBJ2-1, with TRBD2 as a possible D gene (5 bases). This specimen was peripheral blood mononuclear cells (PBMCs), taken at baseline. The TCR sequence derives from a human donor with classical Hodgkin lymphoma. CDR3 bases: TGTGCCAGCAGCGTAGGGTGGAACACTAGGCAGTTCTTC. Protein product: CASSVGWNTRQFF. The complete variable domain, with remaining parts taken from reference TRBV9 and TRBJ2-1, reads DSGVTQTPKHLITATGQRVTLRCSPRSGDLSVYWYQQSLDQGLQFLIQYYNGEERAKGNILERFSAQQFPDLHSELNLSSLELGDSALYFCASSVGWNTRQFFGPGTRLTVL.